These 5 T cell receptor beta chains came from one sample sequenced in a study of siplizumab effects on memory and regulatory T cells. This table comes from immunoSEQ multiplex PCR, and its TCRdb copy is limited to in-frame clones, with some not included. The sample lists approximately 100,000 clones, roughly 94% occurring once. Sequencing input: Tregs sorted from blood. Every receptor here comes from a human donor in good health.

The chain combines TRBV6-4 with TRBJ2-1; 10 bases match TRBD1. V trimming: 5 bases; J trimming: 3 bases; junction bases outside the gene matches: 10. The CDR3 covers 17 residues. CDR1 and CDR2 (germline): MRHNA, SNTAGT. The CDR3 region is CASSPRGTGVGYNEQFF. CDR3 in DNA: TGTGCCAGCAGTCCGCGGGGGACAGGGGTTGGCTACAATGAGCAGTTCTTC.

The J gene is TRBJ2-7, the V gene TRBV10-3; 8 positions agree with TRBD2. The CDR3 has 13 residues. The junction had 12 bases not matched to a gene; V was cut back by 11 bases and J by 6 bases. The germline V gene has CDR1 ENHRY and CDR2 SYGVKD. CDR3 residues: CAAAPAGGSEQYF. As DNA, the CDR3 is TGTGCCGCGGCTCCGGCGGGAGGATCCGAGCAGTACTTC.

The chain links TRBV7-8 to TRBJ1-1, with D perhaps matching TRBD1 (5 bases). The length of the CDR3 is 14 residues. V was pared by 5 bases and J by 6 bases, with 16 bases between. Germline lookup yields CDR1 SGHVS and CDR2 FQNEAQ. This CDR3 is CASSEPGLVAEAFF. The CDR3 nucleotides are TGTGCCAGCAGCGAACCAGGGTTAGTAGCTGAAGCTTTCTTT.

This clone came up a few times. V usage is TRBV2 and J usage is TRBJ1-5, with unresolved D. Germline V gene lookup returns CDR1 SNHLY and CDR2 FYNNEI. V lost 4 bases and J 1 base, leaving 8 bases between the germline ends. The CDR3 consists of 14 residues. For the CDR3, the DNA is TGTGCCAGCAGTGGGGGTTACAGCAATCAGCCCCAGCATTTT. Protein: CASSGGYSNQPQHF.

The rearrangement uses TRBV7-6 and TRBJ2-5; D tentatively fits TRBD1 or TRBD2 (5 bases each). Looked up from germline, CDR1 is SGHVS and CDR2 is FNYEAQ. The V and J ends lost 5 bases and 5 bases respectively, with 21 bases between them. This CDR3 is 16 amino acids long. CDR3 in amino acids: CASSLRQPTGWETQYF. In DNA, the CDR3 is TGTGCCAGCAGCCTACGACAGCCAACGGGGTGGGAGACCCAGTACTTC.